This paragraph covers one T cell receptor beta chain sequence. What it binds is unknown. The length of the CDR3 is 18 residues. Trimming cost V 3 bases and J 3 bases; bases outside gene matches: 9. The germline CDR1 and CDR2 sequences are MDHEN and SYDVKM. With 60 Vbeta and 13 Jbeta primers, the PCR was carried out. Profiled with immunoSEQ multiplex PCR; TCRdb holds only in-frame clones, not every one. The sample shows 95,000 to 150,000 clones, 75% to 90% of them seen only once. The sample belongs to a study of cytomegalovirus exposure and HLA in healthy donors. Study-level points and caveats: A later analysis linked roughly 17,000 TCR beta sequences to HLA alleles at 0.05 false discovery rate. The likely explanation for a cluster of highly shared sequence variants was sequencing artifact.

The chain has TRBV28 and TRBJ2-2; 11 bases agree with TRBD2. The receptor was derived from a young man in good health and CMV-seronegative. The specimen was PBMCs. The CDR3 coding sequence is TGTGCCAGCAGTTTCAGGGTAGCGGGGGGGCCGGACACCGGGGAGCTGTTTTTT. Protein: CASSFRVAGGPDTGELFF.